The 18 T cell receptor beta chains given below trace back to one sample, sequenced in a study of CD8+ T cells in alopecia areata. Treatment noted: oral pan-JAK inhibitor, 5-10 mg twice daily. Extracted RNA was reverse transcribed into cDNA, the sequencing template. Assay used: immunoSEQ multiplex PCR; TCRdb lists only in-frame clones, some missing. Of around 100,000 clones in the sample, about 60% were seen once. This material consisted of CD8+ T cells sorted from blood, taken around week 55, from a patient treated with tofacitinib. The receptors derive from a human donor with alopecia areata.

The chain joins TRBV19 to TRBJ1-2, with D possibly being TRBD1 (5 bases). The germline gives CDR1 LNHDA, CDR2 SQIVND (reference sequence). The CDR3 extends over 15 amino acids. V was trimmed by 7 bases and J by 0 bases, leaving 15 bases between them. The CDR3 nucleotides read TGTGCCAGTATCGCGAGGGGAACAGCTAACTATGGCTACACCTTC. It encodes CASIARGTANYGYTF.

CDR3 region: CASSFSSTDTQYF. The DNA of the CDR3 is TGTGCCAGCAGCTTTTCCAGCACAGATACGCAGTATTTT. The chain uses TRBV11-2 and TRBJ2-3, with no clear D. The CDR3 totals 13 residues. Looked up from germline, CDR1 is SGHAT and CDR2 is FQNNGV. Between the trimmed V and J ends, which lost 3 bases and 0 bases, there was a span of 4 bases. Full variable domain (outside the CDR3, taken from reference TRBV11-2 and TRBJ2-3): EAGVAQSPRYKIIEKRQSVAFWCNPISGHATLYWYQQILGQGPKLLIQFQNNGVVDDSQLPKDRFSAERLKGVDSTLKIQPAKLEDSAVYLCASSFSSTDTQYFGPGTRLTVL.

The rearrangement uses TRBV7-9 and TRBJ1-1, with D unresolved. Trimming shortened V by 5 bases and J by 7 bases, and 11 bases separated the two germline ends. The germline V gene encodes CDR1 SEHNR and CDR2 FQNEAQ (reference sequence). The CDR3 spans 12 residues. DNA for the CDR3: TGTGCCAGCAGCCCCTCGGAGATTGAAGCTTTCTTT. This codes for CASSPSEIEAFF.

CDR3 in DNA: TGCGCCAGCAGTACGGGAGGGACTCAGCCCCAGCATTTT. It translates to CASSTGGTQPQHF. The chain employs TRBV10-2 and TRBJ1-5; the D gene is possibly TRBD1 (5 bases). Germline-derived CDR1 and CDR2 are WSHSY and SAAADI. Between the trimmed V and J ends, which lost 5 bases and 6 bases, there was a span of 11 bases. The CDR3 totals 13 residues.

The chain uses TRBV30 and TRBJ2-2; D possibly corresponds to TRBD2 (6 bases). V gave up 4 bases and J gave up 4 bases, with 13 bases separating them. This CDR3 spans 14 amino acids. Germline loops: CDR1 GTSNPN, CDR2 SVGIG (reference sequence). CDR3 amino acids: CAWIGASATGELFF. CDR3 sequence (DNA): TGTGCCTGGATTGGGGCTAGCGCCACCGGGGAGCTGTTTTTT.

Of note for this clone: Compared with germline, one end of the junction differs, possibly owing to a read error. The chain recombines TRBV30 with TRBJ1-4; unclear D gene. Germline CDR1 GTSNPN, CDR2 SVGIG (reference sequence). The CDR3 has 16 amino acids. This CDR3 reads CAWSVPVWQSNEKLFF. The CDR3 nucleotides read TGTGCCTGGAGTGTACCAGTTTGGCAGTCTAATGAAAAATTGTTTTTT.

This clone has more than one count but fewer than ten. This rearrangement joins TRBV12-5 to TRBJ1-2, with TRBD1 identical over 9 bases. The junction had 21 bases not matched to a gene; V was cut back by 3 bases and J by 1 base. CDR3 size: 21 residues. Germline V gives CDR1 LGHNT, CDR2 FRNRAP. The DNA for the CDR3 is TGTGCTAGTGGTTTAGAGGCCGGGACAGGGCTGGGGAATAACTTTAACTATGGCTACACCTTC. It is translated as CASGLEAGTGLGNNFNYGYTF.

This sequence joins TRBV4-1 and TRBJ1-5; D unresolved. CDR3 length equals 14 residues. V lost 1 base and J 6 bases, leaving 10 bases between the germline ends. Germline V gene sequence: CDR1 MGHRA, CDR2 YSYEKL. The CDR3 nucleotides read TGCGCCAGCAGCCAAGTCTGGGTGTCTCAGCCCCAGCATTTT. Translation: CASSQVWVSQPQHF.

This chain uses TRBV29-1 with TRBJ1-2; no clear D gene. V dropped 3 bases and J dropped 4 bases, with 12 bases sitting between them. Looked up from germline, CDR1 is SQVTM and CDR2 is ANQGSEA. This CDR3 spans 13 amino acids. The CDR3 sequence is CSVEGSTTYGYTF. The CDR3 nucleotides read TGCAGCGTTGAGGGCAGCACCACCTATGGCTACACCTTC.

The rearrangement joins TRBV4-1 to TRBJ1-2, with a weak D call TRBD1 (5 bases). The length of the CDR3 is 12 residues. Germline CDR1 reads MGHRA; CDR2 reads YSYEKL. V was pared by 10 bases and J by 4 bases, with 13 bases between. The CDR3 is CATREKGYGYTF. CDR3 nucleotide sequence: TGCGCCACCAGGGAAAAGGGCTATGGCTACACCTTC.

The sample holds a few counts of this clone. This chain connects TRBV6-5 to TRBJ1-1, with D possibly TRBD1 on 5 matching bases. CDR3 length: 15 amino acids. V was pared by 0 bases and J by 4 bases, with 12 bases between. The germline V gene has CDR1 MNHEY and CDR2 SVGAGI. CDR3 nucleotides: TGTGCCAGCAGTTACTCCCAGGCCGGGGGCACTGAAGCTTTCTTT. Residues: CASSYSQAGGTEAFF.

This clone was seen more than once but under ten times. The rearrangement links TRBV29-1 to TRBJ1-2, with a tentative D call TRBD1 (5 bases). In germline, CDR1 is SQVTM, CDR2 ANQGSEA. Trimming shortened V by 6 bases and J by 7 bases, and 18 bases separated the two germline ends. The CDR3 has 13 residues. The CDR3 DNA reads TGCAGCGTATACGTCGGCAGGGTCGGTGGCTACACCTTC. It encodes CSVYVGRVGGYTF.

This chain uses TRBV25-1 with TRBJ2-5; no definite D call. Germline V gene data show CDR1 as MGHDK and CDR2 as SYGVNS. The CDR3 consists of 14 residues. The V and J ends lost 1 base and 2 bases respectively, with 8 bases between them. The CDR3 sequence is CASSELGGQETQYF. In DNA form, the CDR3 reads TGTGCCAGCAGTGAATTGGGTGGGCAAGAGACCCAGTACTTC.

A word on this clone: A read error may account for a junction end that differs from germline. Here the CDR3 reads CATDRAHF. As DNA, the CDR3 is TGTGCCACGGACCGGGCCCACTTC. This chain connects TRBV6-6 to TRBJ1-2; D unresolved. Germline assignment: CDR1 MNHNY and CDR2 SVGAGI (reference sequence). The length of the CDR3 is 8 residues.

The genes are TRBV5-1 and TRBJ2-1, with TRBD1 matching 8 bases. The CDR3 length is 15 residues. Trimming took 5 bases from V and 4 from J; bases not matched to a gene: 8. Germline V CDR1 and CDR2: SGHRS, YFSETQ. The CDR3 DNA follows: TGCGCCAGCAGTGTACAGGGGGATGCGTACAATGAGCAGTTCTTC. Its protein is CASSVQGDAYNEQFF.

The gene calls are TRBV4-1 and TRBJ2-1; 7 bases are shared with TRBD1. Trimming took 2 bases from V and 5 from J; bases not matched to a gene: 6. The CDR3 runs 15 residues. Germline V CDR1 and CDR2: MGHRA, YSYEKL. CDR3 region: CASSQPGDSHNEQFF. The CDR3 DNA is TGCGCCAGCAGCCAACCTGGGGACAGCCACAATGAGCAGTTCTTC.

The chain has TRBV13 and TRBJ2-1, with 9 bases lining up with TRBD2. This CDR3 is 15 amino acids long. Trimming at V came to 4 bases and at J to 6 bases, leaving 7 bases not matched to a gene. Germline loops: CDR1 PRHDT, CDR2 FYEKMQ (reference sequence). For the CDR3, the DNA is TGTGCCAGCAGCTCCCCTAGCGGGAATAGCAATGAGCAGTTCTTC. Translating gives CASSSPSGNSNEQFF.

The chain has TRBV10-3 and TRBJ2-3; D is unclear. V was shortened by 8 bases and J by 0 bases, with 12 bases between the two germline ends. Germline V gene data show CDR1 as ENHRY and CDR2 as SYGVKD. The CDR3 extends over 14 amino acids. CDR3 nucleotides: TGTGCCATCTCTCGCGAGACTAGCACAGATACGCAGTATTTT. Amino acid sequence: CAISRETSTDTQYF.